This note documents a single T cell receptor beta chain sequence. Its antigen is still unknown. This sample is drawn from a study of T cell repertoires in cytomegalovirus infection. Study as a whole: Public TCR beta signatures marked donors with CMV infection and the matching HLA.

The CDR3 runs to 13 residues. Trimming removed 2 bases from V and 7 bases from J; junction bases left unmatched: 6. Germline lookup yields CDR1 DFQATT and CDR2 SNEGSKA (reference sequence). Whole-study findings and limits: What dominated the ex vivo response were HLA-C-restricted CMV-specific TCR beta clonotypes. CMV carriers having the relevant HLA were flagged by cumulative public TCR beta family frequency.

TCRdb analysed the reads with MiXCR anew, one entry per CDR3 protein. The sample lists some 300,000 distinct CDR3 sequences, about a sixth seen once, with more than 10% in the top ten. This sequence originates from a human donor in good health (CMV status not recorded). Some clones in this sample may be carry-over from other donors' samples. The rearrangement joins TRBV20-1 to TRBJ2-5, with 8 bases fitting TRBD1. Sequences were obtained from PBMCs. The CDR3 nucleotides are TGCAGTGCTAGACCAGGGGGCGCCGGGACCCAGTACTTC. It is translated as CSARPGGAGTQYF.